In this sample, the clone carrying this T cell receptor (beta chain) turned up many times. Since a much larger clone is just one base distant, this may be a read error. This CDR3 fails to terminate in the conserved phenylalanine or tryptophan, so it likely reflects a read error. TCRdb reprocessed the reads with MiXCR, giving one entry per CDR3 protein. The sample holds about 1,000 distinct CDR3 sequences; approximately 27% are singletons and the top ten take approximately 50%. The sample belongs to a study of lung T cells in sarcoidosis with Löfgren's syndrome. There are 14 residues in the CDR3. The germline gives CDR1 SGHRS, CDR2 YFSETQ. Trimming stripped 4 bases from V and 1 base from J, with 12 bases between.

The source material was CD4+ T cells from bronchoalveolar lavage. The TCR sequence derives from a human donor with sarcoidosis (Löfgren's syndrome or another form), or a control subject (not recorded which). The rearrangement uses TRBV5-1 and TRBJ2-7; a possible D gene is TRBD2 (6 bases). The CDR3 DNA reads TGCGCCAGCAGCCCGGTCGGGACTTCCTACGAGCAGTACTCC. Translated: CASSPVGTSYEQYS.